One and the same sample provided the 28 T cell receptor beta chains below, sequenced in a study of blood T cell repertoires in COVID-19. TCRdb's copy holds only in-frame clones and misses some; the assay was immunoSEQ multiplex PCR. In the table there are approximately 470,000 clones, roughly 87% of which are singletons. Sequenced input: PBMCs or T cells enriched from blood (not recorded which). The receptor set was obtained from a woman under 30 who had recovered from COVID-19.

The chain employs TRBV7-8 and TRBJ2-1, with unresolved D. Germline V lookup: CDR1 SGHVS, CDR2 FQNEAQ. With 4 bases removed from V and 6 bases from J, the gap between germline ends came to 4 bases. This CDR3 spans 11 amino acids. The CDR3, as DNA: TGTGCCAGCAGCTCATTCAATGAGCAGTTCTTC. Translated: CASSSFNEQFF.

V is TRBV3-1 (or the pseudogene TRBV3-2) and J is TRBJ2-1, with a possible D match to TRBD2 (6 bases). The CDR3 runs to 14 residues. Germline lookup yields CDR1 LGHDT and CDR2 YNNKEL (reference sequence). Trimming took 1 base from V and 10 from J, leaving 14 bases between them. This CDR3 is CASSQGAGFGEQFF. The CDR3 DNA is TGTGCCAGCAGCCAAGGGGCGGGGTTTGGAGAGCAGTTCTTC.

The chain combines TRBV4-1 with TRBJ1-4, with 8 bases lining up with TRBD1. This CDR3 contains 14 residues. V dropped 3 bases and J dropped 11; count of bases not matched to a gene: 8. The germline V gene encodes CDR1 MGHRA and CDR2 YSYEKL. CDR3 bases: TGCGCCAGCAGCCACCCCTCAGGGGGCGGGAAACTGTTTTTT. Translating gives CASSHPSGGGKLFF.

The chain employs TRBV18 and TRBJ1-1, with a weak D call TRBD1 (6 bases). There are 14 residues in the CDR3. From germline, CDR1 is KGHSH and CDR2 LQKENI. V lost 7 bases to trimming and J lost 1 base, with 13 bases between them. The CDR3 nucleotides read TGTGCCAGCTTACAGGGCCCACAGAACACTGAAGCTTTCTTT. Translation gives CASLQGPQNTEAFF.

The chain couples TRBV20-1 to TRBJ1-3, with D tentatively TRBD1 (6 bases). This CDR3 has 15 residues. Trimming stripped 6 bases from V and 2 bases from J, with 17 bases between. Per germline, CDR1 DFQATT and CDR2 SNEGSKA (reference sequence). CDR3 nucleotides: TGCAGTGCGAGTCCGGACAGATCGACTGGAAACACCATATATTTT. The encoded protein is CSASPDRSTGNTIYF.

DNA for the CDR3: TGTGCCAGCAGTTTTGTGGGGGGACAGCCCCAGCATTTT. Translating gives CASSFVGGQPQHF. V is TRBV28 and J is TRBJ1-5, with a possible D match to TRBD1 (5 bases). CDR3 size: 13 residues. CDR1 and CDR2 (germline): MDHEN, SYDVKM. The germline V and J ends were trimmed by 3 bases and 7 bases, with 10 bases remaining between them.

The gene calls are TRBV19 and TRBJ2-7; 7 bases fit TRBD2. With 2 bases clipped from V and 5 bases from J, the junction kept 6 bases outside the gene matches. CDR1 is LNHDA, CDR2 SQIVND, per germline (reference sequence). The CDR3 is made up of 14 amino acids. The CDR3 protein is CASSISGAGDEQYF. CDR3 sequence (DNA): TGTGCCAGTAGTATATCAGGTGCGGGAGACGAGCAGTACTTC.

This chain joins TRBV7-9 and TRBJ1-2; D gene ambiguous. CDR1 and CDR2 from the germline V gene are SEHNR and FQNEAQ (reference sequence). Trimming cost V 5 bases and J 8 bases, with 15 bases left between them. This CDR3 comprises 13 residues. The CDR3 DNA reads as TGTGCCAGCAGCCGAGGACCAGAGGGAGGCTACACCTTC. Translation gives CASSRGPEGGYTF.

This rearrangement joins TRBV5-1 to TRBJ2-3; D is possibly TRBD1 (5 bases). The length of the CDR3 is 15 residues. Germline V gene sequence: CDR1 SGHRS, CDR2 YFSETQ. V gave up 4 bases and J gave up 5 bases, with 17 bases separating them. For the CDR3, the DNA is TGCGCCAGCAGCATGGACCAAGGGGTCAGAGATACGCAGTATTTT. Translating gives CASSMDQGVRDTQYF.

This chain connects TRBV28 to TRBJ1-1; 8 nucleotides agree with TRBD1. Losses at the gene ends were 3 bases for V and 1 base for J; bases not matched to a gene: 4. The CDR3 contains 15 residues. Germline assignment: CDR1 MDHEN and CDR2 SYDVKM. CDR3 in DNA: TGTGCCAGCAGTTTCGGGGACAGGAGGAACACTGAAGCTTTCTTT. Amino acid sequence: CASSFGDRRNTEAFF.

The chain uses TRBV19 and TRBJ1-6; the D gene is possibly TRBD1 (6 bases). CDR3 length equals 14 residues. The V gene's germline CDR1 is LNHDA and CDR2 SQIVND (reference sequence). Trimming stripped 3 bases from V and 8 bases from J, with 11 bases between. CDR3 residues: CASSMVAGDSPLHF. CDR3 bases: TGTGCCAGTAGTATGGTGGCAGGGGATTCACCCCTCCACTTT.

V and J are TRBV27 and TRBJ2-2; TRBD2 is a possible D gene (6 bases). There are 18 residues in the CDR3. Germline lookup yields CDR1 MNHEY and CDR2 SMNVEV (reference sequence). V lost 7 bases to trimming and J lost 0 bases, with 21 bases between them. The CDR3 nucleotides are TGTGCCAGCACCCCCGGGCGGGTGGAGGGTACGAACACCGGGGAGCTGTTTTTT. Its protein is CASTPGRVEGTNTGELFF.

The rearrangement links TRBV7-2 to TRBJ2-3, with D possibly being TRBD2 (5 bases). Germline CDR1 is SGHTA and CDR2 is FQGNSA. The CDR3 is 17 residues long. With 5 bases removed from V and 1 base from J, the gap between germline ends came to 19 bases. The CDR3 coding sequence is TGTGCCAGCAGCCCAAGAGGGCGGAGTGGCGGCACAGATACGCAGTATTTT. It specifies CASSPRGRSGGTDTQYF.

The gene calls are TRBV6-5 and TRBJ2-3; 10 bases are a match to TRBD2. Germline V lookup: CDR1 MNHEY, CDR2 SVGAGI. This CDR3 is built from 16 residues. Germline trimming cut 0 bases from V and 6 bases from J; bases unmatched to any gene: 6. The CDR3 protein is CASSYSRPGLADTQYF. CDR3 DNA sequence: TGTGCCAGCAGTTACTCGAGACCGGGACTAGCGGATACGCAGTATTTT.

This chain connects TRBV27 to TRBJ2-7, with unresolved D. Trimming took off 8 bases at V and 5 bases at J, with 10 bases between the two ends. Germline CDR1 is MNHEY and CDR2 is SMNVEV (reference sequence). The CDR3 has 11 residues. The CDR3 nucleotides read TGTGCCAGCGTCCGCGGTCACGAGCAGTACTTC. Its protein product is CASVRGHEQYF.

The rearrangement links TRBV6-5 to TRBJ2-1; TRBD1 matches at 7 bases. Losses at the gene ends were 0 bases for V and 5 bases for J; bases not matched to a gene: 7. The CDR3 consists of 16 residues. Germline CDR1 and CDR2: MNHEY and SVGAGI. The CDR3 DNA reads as TGTGCCAGCAGTTACTCCCTGGGACAGCTTAACAATGAGCAGTTCTTC. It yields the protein CASSYSLGQLNNEQFF.

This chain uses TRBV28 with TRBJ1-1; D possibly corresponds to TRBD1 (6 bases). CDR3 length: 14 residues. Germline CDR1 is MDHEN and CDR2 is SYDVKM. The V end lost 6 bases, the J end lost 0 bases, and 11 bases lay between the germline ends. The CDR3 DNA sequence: TGTGCCAGCAGCCTCACAGGGATGAACACTGAAGCTTTCTTT. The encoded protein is CASSLTGMNTEAFF.

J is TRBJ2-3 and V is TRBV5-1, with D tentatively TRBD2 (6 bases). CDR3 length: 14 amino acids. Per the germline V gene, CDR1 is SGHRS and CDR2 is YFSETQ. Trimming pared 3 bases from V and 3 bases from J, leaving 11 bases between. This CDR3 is CASSSDGLTDTQYF. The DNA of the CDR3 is TGCGCCAGCAGCTCGGATGGACTAACAGATACGCAGTATTTT. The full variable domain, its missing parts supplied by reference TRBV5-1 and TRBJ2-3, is KAGVTQTPRYLIKTRGQQVTLSCSPISGHRSVSWYQQTPGQGLQFLFEYFSETQRNKGNFPGRFSGRQFSNSRSEMNVSTLELGDSALYLCASSSDGLTDTQYFGPGTRLTVL.

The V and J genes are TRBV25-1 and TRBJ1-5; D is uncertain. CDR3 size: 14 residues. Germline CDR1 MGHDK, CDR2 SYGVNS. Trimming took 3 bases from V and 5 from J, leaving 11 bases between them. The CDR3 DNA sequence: TGTGCCAGCAGTGACCCCGGGTCGGATCAGCCCCAGCATTTT. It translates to CASSDPGSDQPQHF.

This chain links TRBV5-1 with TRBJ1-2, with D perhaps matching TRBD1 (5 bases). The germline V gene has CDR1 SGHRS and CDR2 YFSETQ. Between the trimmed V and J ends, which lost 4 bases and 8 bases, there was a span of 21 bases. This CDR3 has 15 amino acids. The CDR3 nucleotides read TGCGCCAGCAGCGCATTAGGGGTGGAAAGCATCGGCTACACCTTC. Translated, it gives CASSALGVESIGYTF. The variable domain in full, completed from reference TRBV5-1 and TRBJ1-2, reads KAGVTQTPRYLIKTRGQQVTLSCSPISGHRSVSWYQQTPGQGLQFLFEYFSETQRNKGNFPGRFSGRQFSNSRSEMNVSTLELGDSALYLCASSALGVESIGYTFGSGTRLTVV.

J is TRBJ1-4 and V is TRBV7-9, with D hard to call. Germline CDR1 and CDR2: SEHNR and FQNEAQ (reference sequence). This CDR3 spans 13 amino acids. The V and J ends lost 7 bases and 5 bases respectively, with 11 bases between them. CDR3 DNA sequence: TGTGCCAGCACGGGGAGCGGGAATGAAAAACTGTTTTTT. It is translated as CASTGSGNEKLFF. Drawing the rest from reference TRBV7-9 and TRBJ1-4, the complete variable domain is DTGVSQNPRHKITKRGQNVTFRCDPISEHNRLYWYRQTLGQGPEFLTYFQNEAQLEKSRLLSDRFSAERPKGSFSTLEIQRTEQGDSAMYLCASTGSGNEKLFFGSGTQLSVL.

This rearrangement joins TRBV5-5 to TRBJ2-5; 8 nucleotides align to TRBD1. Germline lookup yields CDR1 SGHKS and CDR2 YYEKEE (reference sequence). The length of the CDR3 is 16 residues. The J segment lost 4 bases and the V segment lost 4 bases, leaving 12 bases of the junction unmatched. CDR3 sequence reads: CASSPGTGPLGETQYF. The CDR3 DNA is TGTGCCAGCAGCCCAGGGACAGGTCCGCTGGGAGAGACCCAGTACTTC.

CDR3 protein: CASSPMGGITDTQYF. The CDR3 DNA sequence: TGTGCCAGCAGCCCCATGGGGGGAATCACAGATACGCAGTATTTT. The rearrangement joins TRBV6-2 or TRBV6-3 to TRBJ2-3; tentatively, D is TRBD2 (6 bases). The CDR3 is made up of 15 amino acids. V dropped 6 bases and J dropped 2 bases, with 15 bases sitting between them. Germline V gene sequence: CDR1 MNHEY, CDR2 SVGEGT.

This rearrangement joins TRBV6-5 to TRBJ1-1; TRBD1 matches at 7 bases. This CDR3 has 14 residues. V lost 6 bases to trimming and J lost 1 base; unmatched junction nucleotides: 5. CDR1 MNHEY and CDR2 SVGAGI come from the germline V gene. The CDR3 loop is CASRRGRRNTEAFF. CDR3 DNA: TGTGCCAGCAGAAGGGGGCGCAGGAACACTGAAGCTTTCTTT.

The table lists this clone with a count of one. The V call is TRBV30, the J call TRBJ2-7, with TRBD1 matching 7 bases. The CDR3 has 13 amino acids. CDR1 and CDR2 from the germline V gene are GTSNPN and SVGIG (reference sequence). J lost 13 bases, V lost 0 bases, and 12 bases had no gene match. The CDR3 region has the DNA TGTGCCTGGAGTGTATCTGGGACAGCGGCCTTTTACTTC. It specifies CAWSVSGTAAFYF.

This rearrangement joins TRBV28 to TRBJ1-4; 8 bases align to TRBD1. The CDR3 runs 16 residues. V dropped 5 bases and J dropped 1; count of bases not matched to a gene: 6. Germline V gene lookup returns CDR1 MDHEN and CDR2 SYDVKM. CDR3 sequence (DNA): TGTGCCAGCAGTCCGGACAGGGACGGAACTAATGAAAAACTGTTTTTT. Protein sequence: CASSPDRDGTNEKLFF.

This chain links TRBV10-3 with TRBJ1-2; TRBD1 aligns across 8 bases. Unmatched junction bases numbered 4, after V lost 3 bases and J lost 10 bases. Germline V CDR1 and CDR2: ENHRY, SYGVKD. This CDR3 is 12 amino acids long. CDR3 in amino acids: CAISERDRYYTF. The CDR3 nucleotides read TGTGCCATCAGTGAAAGGGACAGGTACTACACCTTC.

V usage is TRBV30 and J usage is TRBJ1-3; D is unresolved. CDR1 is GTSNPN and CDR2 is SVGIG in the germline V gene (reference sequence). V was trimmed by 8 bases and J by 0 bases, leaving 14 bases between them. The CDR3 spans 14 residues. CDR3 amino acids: CASPLGGSGNTIYF. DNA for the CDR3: TGTGCCAGCCCCCTTGGAGGCTCTGGAAACACCATATATTTT.